This entry lists 29 T cell receptor beta chains sequenced from one sample in a study of regulatory T cells in long-lasting Graves disease. Researchers made TCR beta libraries by using iRepertoire HTBI primers and running Arm-PCR on CDR3 regions. TCRdb independently ran MiXCR on the multiplex PCR reads; one entry per CDR3 protein. The sample has hundreds of thousands of distinct CDR3 sequences, roughly 20% seen once. Time point described: persistent/refractory GD, antithyroid drugs over 5 years with positive TRAb. RNA isolated from PBMCs was used to make the TCR library. The specimen comprised peripheral blood mononuclear cells (PBMCs), sampled when the disease was refractory, from a patient treated with antithyroid drugs. These TCRs come from a female donor with Graves disease.

This clonotype was counted ten times or more. V and J are TRBV19 and TRBJ2-5; 11 bases map to TRBD2. The V gene's germline CDR1 is LNHDA and CDR2 SQIVND (reference sequence). V was clipped by 10 bases and J by 3 bases; unmatched bases: 4. CDR3 length: 13 amino acids. The CDR3: CATSTSGKETQYF. For the CDR3, the DNA is TGTGCCACATCGACTAGCGGGAAAGAGACCCAGTACTTC.

This clonotype was counted a few times. The chain recombines TRBV6-1 with TRBJ2-2, with D possibly TRBD2 on 6 matching bases. The CDR3 sequence is 15 residues long. Germline CDR1 is MNHNS and CDR2 is SASEGT. V was cut by 6 bases and J by 9 bases, with 20 bases left in between. CDR3 nucleotides: TGTGCCAGCAGAAACAACCTAGCGAGTCGGCGGGAGCTGTTTTTT. Translation gives CASRNNLASRRELFF.

This clonotype was seen many times. The chain carries TRBV2 and TRBJ2-5, with 7 nucleotides matching TRBD1. CDR1 is SNHLY, CDR2 FYNNEI, per germline. V was pared by 8 bases and J by 1 base, with 7 bases of the junction left unmatched. The CDR3 extends over 14 amino acids. The CDR3 bases are TGTGCCAGCGGACACGGGACAGCCCAAGAGACCCAGTACTTC. Translated: CASGHGTAQETQYF.

This clonotype was observed many times. V usage is TRBV3-1 and J usage is TRBJ1-4; 11 bases match TRBD1. The CDR3 sequence is 16 residues long. Germline V gene data show CDR1 as LGHDT and CDR2 as YNNKEL (reference sequence). J lost 8 bases, V lost 6 bases, and 11 bases had no gene match. The CDR3 bases are TGTGCCAGCAGTGTCGAACCGGGACAGGGGGGAGAAAAACTGTTTTTT. This codes for CASSVEPGQGGEKLFF. The full variable domain, in which reference TRBV3-1 and TRBJ1-4 provide the parts outside the CDR3, is DTAVSQTPKYLVTQMGNDKSIKCEQNLGHDTMYWYKQDSKKFLKIMFSYNNKELIINETVPNRFSPKSPDKAHLNLHINSLELGDSAVYFCASSVEPGQGGEKLFFGSGTQLSVL.

This sequence joins TRBV7-8 and TRBJ2-3; D not certain. Germline CDR1 SGHVS, CDR2 FQNEAQ. Trimming took 3 bases from V and 3 from J, leaving 13 bases between them. The CDR3 extends over 15 amino acids. CDR3 sequence reads: CASSFWRLGTDTQYF. CDR3 in DNA: TGTGCCAGCAGCTTTTGGCGGTTGGGAACAGATACGCAGTATTTT.

This clonotype was detected only a few times. The chain employs TRBV14 and TRBJ1-6; D remains unclear. V dropped 2 bases and J dropped 7 bases, with 3 bases sitting between them. The germline V gene encodes CDR1 SGHDN and CDR2 FVKESK. The CDR3 is 12 residues long. CDR3 amino acids: CASSQINSPLHF. The CDR3 bases are TGTGCCAGCAGCCAAATCAATTCACCCCTCCACTTT.

This clonotype was counted a few times. The CDR3 DNA sequence: TGCAGTGCATCCGGGCAGGGGGGATTGAACACTGAAGCTTTCTTT. Amino acids: CSASGQGGLNTEAFF. The rearrangement links TRBV20-1 to TRBJ1-1; 7 bases agree with TRBD1. Germline V lookup: CDR1 DFQATT, CDR2 SNEGSKA (reference sequence). CDR3 size: 15 residues. The junction had 10 bases not matched to a gene; V was cut back by 6 bases and J by 0 bases.

This clonotype was seen repeatedly, ten times or more. This chain joins TRBV27 and TRBJ2-7; 8 bases map to TRBD1. The V and J ends lost 6 bases and 4 bases, in that order; junction bases with no gene match: 5. The CDR3 consists of 13 residues. The germline gives CDR1 MNHEY, CDR2 SMNVEV (reference sequence). CDR3 in amino acids: CASRRTGPYEQYF. The CDR3 DNA reads as TGTGCCAGCAGAAGGACAGGGCCATACGAGCAGTACTTC.

V and J are TRBV7-6 and TRBJ2-7; D is uncertain. The V end was cut by 3 bases, the J end by 4 bases, with 10 bases between. CDR3 length: 13 residues. CDR1 SGHVS and CDR2 FNYEAQ come from the germline V gene. Here the CDR3 DNA reads TGTGCCAGCAGCTTGAACACGTGGTACGAGCAGTACTTC. It is translated as CASSLNTWYEQYF.

This chain links TRBV7-2 with TRBJ2-7; TRBD2 agrees at 11 bases. Unmatched junction bases numbered 14, after V lost 6 bases and J lost 7 bases. The CDR3 has 16 residues. Germline V lookup: CDR1 SGHTA, CDR2 FQGNSA. CDR3 sequence reads: CASSPRTSGLPREQYF. CDR3 sequence (DNA): TGTGCCAGCAGTCCAAGGACTAGCGGGTTGCCTAGGGAGCAGTACTTC.

This clonotype was found many times. The chain uses TRBV6-1 and TRBJ1-3, with 9 bases matching TRBD1. CDR1 and CDR2 from the germline V gene are MNHNS and SASEGT. This CDR3 is 15 amino acids long. V trimming: 7 bases; J trimming: 4 bases; junction bases outside the gene matches: 8. The CDR3 DNA sequence: TGTGCCAGCACGGTGTTCGGACAGGGGGGAAACACCATATATTTT. It is translated as CASTVFGQGGNTIYF.

This clonotype was detected many times. This chain uses TRBV10-2 with TRBJ2-7; 10 positions agree with TRBD2. Germline V gives CDR1 WSHSY, CDR2 SAAADI. The CDR3 consists of 14 residues. J was trimmed by 7 bases and V by 3 bases; bases with no gene match: 6. The CDR3, as DNA: TGCGCCAGCAGTGATTTACTAGCGGGAAGGGAGCAGTACTTC. Its protein product is CASSDLLAGREQYF.

This clonotype was seen ten or more times. The chain carries TRBV12-3 or TRBV12-4 and TRBJ1-1; weak D call: TRBD1 (5 bases). Trimming removed 3 bases from V and 0 bases from J, with 14 bases in between. CDR3 size: 16 residues. CDR3 in amino acids: CASSFTGSRMNTEAFF. As DNA, the CDR3 is TGTGCCAGCAGTTTTACAGGTTCTAGGATGAACACTGAAGCTTTCTTT.

J is TRBJ2-7 and V is TRBV20-1; D might be TRBD2 (6 bases). Per germline, CDR1 DFQATT and CDR2 SNEGSKA (reference sequence). This CDR3 has 14 residues. V lost 6 bases and J 0 bases, leaving 15 bases between the germline ends. CDR3 DNA sequence: TGCAGTGCGTGGTTGCGGGGCCGCTCCTACGAGCAGTACTTC. It encodes CSAWLRGRSYEQYF.

The V gene is TRBV7-2, the J gene TRBJ2-1, with 11 nucleotides matching TRBD2. Per germline, CDR1 SGHTA and CDR2 FQGNSA. The V gene end was trimmed by 1 base and the J gene end by 8 bases; junction bases not matched to a gene: 1. The CDR3 spans 14 residues. CDR3 protein: CASSLDSGRDEQFF. The CDR3 coding sequence is TGTGCCAGCAGCTTAGATAGCGGGAGGGATGAGCAGTTCTTC. The entire variable domain, with the rest obtained from reference TRBV7-2 and TRBJ2-1, is as follows: GAGVSQSPSNKVTEKGKDVELRCDPISGHTALYWYRQSLGQGLEFLIYFQGNSAPDKSGLPSDRFSAERTGGSVSTLTIQRTQQEDSAVYLCASSLDSGRDEQFFGPGTRLTVL.

This clonotype was seen a few times. The chain links TRBV5-1 to TRBJ2-2; 9 nucleotides match TRBD1. There are 15 residues in the CDR3. V was pared by 4 bases and J by 5 bases, with 6 bases of the junction left unmatched. Per germline, CDR1 SGHRS and CDR2 YFSETQ. The CDR3 bases are TGCGCCAGCAGCCAGGCCGGGACAGGGACCGGGGAGCTGTTTTTT. As protein: CASSQAGTGTGELFF.

This clonotype has at least ten counts. V usage is TRBV2 and J usage is TRBJ1-1, with D possibly being TRBD1 (5 bases). Germline V gene lookup returns CDR1 SNHLY and CDR2 FYNNEI. V lost 2 bases and J lost 4, with 11 bases in between. The CDR3 sequence is 14 residues long. The CDR3 bases are TGTGCCAGCAGTGAAACTGGGGGGATCACTGAAGCTTTCTTT. Its translation: CASSETGGITEAFF.

With regard to this clonotype: This sequence may be a read error, since a much larger clone differs from it by one base. The rearrangement links TRBV12-3 or TRBV12-4 to TRBJ2-5; 8 bases match TRBD1. Unmatched junction bases numbered 5, after V lost 5 bases and J lost 6 bases. The CDR3 spans 13 residues. The CDR3 spells CASSGDRRKTQYF. In DNA, the CDR3 is TGTGCCAGCAGTGGGGACAGGAGGAAGACCCAGTACTTC.

Here the CDR3 DNA reads TGTGCCAGCAGGTCCGGGACAGGGGATGGGGCCAACGTCCTGACTTTC. Its translation is CASRSGTGDGANVLTF. This chain joins TRBV7-9 and TRBJ2-6; TRBD1 agrees at 10 bases. Germline V gene sequence: CDR1 SEHNR, CDR2 FQNEAQ (reference sequence). CDR3 length: 16 residues. Trimming removed 6 bases from V and 3 bases from J; junction bases left unmatched: 5.

This rearrangement joins TRBV28 to TRBJ1-5; tentatively, D is TRBD1 (6 bases). This CDR3 comprises 15 residues. Germline V lookup: CDR1 MDHEN, CDR2 SYDVKM. V gave up 5 bases and J gave up 6 bases, with 17 bases separating them. CDR3 coding DNA: TGTGCCAGCAGTCCCCCGGGGGGGGGCGGTCAGCCCCAGCATTTT. This encodes CASSPPGGGGQPQHF.

The chain links TRBV12-3 or TRBV12-4 to TRBJ1-3; D uncertain. Deletions cut 7 bases from V and 4 bases from J, with 14 bases between. The CDR3 length is 14 residues. The CDR3 spells CASTGLENGNTIYF. In nucleotides, the CDR3 is TGTGCCAGCACCGGACTGGAGAACGGAAACACCATATATTTT.

This chain joins TRBV27 and TRBJ2-1; a weak D match, TRBD2 (5 bases). The CDR3 consists of 14 residues. The V end lost 3 bases, the J end lost 10 bases, and 16 bases lay between the germline ends. Looked up from germline, CDR1 is MNHEY and CDR2 is SMNVEV (reference sequence). In DNA form, the CDR3 reads TGTGCCAGCAGTTTGGGAGTAGCGCTCAAGGAGCAGTTCTTC. Translation: CASSLGVALKEQFF.

V and J are TRBV20-1 and TRBJ2-7; 12 positions match TRBD1. J lost 0 bases, V lost 4 bases, and 16 bases had no gene match. The CDR3 sequence is 19 residues long. CDR1 is DFQATT and CDR2 is SNEGSKA in the germline V gene (reference sequence). CDR3 residues: CSATYHGTGGQPNSYEQYF. The CDR3 region has the DNA TGCAGTGCTACCTACCATGGGACAGGGGGCCAACCTAACTCCTACGAGCAGTACTTC.

There are many counts of this clonotype. The chain links TRBV28 to TRBJ1-4, with no clear D. CDR1 and CDR2 from the germline V gene are MDHEN and SYDVKM. This CDR3 is built from 17 residues. V lost 4 bases to trimming and J lost 4 bases, with 19 bases between them. The CDR3 reads CASSSVDDGSINEKLFF. The DNA for the CDR3 is TGTGCCAGCAGTTCCGTTGATGACGGATCAATTAATGAAAAACTGTTTTTT.

This clonotype was detected only a few times. The chain has TRBV9 and TRBJ1-2, with no clear D. V was clipped by 0 bases and J by 2 bases, with 5 bases between them. Germline V gene lookup returns CDR1 SGDLS and CDR2 YYNGEE. This CDR3 region has 13 residues. As DNA, the CDR3 is TGTGCCAGCAGCGTAGACCCGAACTATGGCTACACCTTC. Translated: CASSVDPNYGYTF.

This clonotype was seen many times. The chain recombines TRBV2 with TRBJ2-6; D unclear. The CDR3 consists of 15 residues. Germline V gives CDR1 SNHLY, CDR2 FYNNEI. The ends were cut back, 3 bases at V and 1 base at J, with 7 bases in the middle. This CDR3 reads CASSDGVSGANVLTF. DNA for the CDR3: TGTGCCAGCAGTGATGGGGTTTCTGGGGCCAACGTCCTGACTTTC. The whole variable domain, remainder taken from reference TRBV2 and TRBJ2-6, is EPEVTQTPSHQVTQMGQEVILRCVPISNHLYFYWYRQILGQKVEFLVSFYNNEISEKSEIFDDQFSVERPDGSNFTLKIRSTKLEDSAMYFCASSDGVSGANVLTFGAGSRLTVL.

This clonotype was counted at least ten times. The chain links TRBV12-3 or TRBV12-4 to TRBJ1-2; no reliable D call. V dropped 7 bases and J dropped 4 bases, with 10 bases sitting between them. CDR3 length: 12 residues. CDR3 in DNA: TGTGCCAGCAAAAAGACGAGCTATGGCTACACCTTC. As protein: CASKKTSYGYTF.

This chain links TRBV20-1 with TRBJ1-2; TRBD1 aligns across 8 bases. Germline loops: CDR1 DFQATT, CDR2 SNEGSKA (reference sequence). The CDR3 totals 17 residues. The junction had 10 bases not matched to a gene; V was cut back by 1 base and J by 0 bases. CDR3 nucleotide sequence: TGCAGTGCTAGAGTTACACCGGGACAGGAAACTAACTATGGCTACACCTTC. Translating gives CSARVTPGQETNYGYTF.

Details on this clonotype: Just one base apart from a much larger clone, this may be a read error. This chain uses TRBV2 with TRBJ1-2; TRBD1 might be the D (5 bases). There are 12 residues in the CDR3. CDR1 and CDR2 (germline): SNHLY, FYNNEI. The CDR3 nucleotides read TGTGTCAGCAGGGAAGGCCTAGTTGGCTACACCTTC. Residues: CVSREGLVGYTF.